This passage covers 14 T cell receptor beta chains from one sample sequenced in a study of T cell responses to AZD1222 COVID-19 vaccine. Generated by immunoSEQ multiplex PCR, the TCRdb table keeps only in-frame clones and is missing some. Of 95,000 to 100,000 clones detected, about nine tenths appear once; the ten largest clones hold 26%. Material: peripheral blood, obtained on day 0 of AZD1222 vaccination. These receptor sequences come from an adult in good health.

The rearrangement joins TRBV19 to TRBJ1-5; perhaps TRBD1 as D (5 bases). The CDR3 contains 13 residues. V lost 5 bases and J 2 bases, leaving 7 bases between the germline ends. Germline values: CDR1 LNHDA, CDR2 SQIVND (reference sequence). CDR3 in amino acids: CASSPRGNQPQHF. The CDR3 DNA reads TGTGCCAGTAGTCCCAGGGGCAATCAGCCCCAGCATTTT.

The gene calls are TRBV28 and TRBJ1-4; D is uncertain. The CDR3 totals 15 residues. Germline loops: CDR1 MDHEN, CDR2 SYDVKM. V was clipped by 0 bases and J by 8 bases, with 13 bases between them. In DNA, the CDR3 is TGTGCCAGCAGTTTATGGTCACGACCCGAGGAAAAACTGTTTTTT. It codes for CASSLWSRPEEKLFF.

This clone was counted between two and nine times. As DNA, the CDR3 is TGTGCCAGCGGCCCCGGGACAGTTAGCAACGAGCAGTACTTC. Translated: CASGPGTVSNEQYF. The rearrangement links TRBV19 to TRBJ2-7; 7 positions agree with TRBD1. Germline CDR1 is LNHDA and CDR2 is SQIVND (reference sequence). Germline trimming cut 9 bases from V and 5 bases from J; bases unmatched to any gene: 13. This CDR3 contains 14 residues.

CDR3 sequence: CASSSGTGGNTGELFF. The DNA of the CDR3 is TGCGCCAGCAGCTCCGGGACAGGGGGGAACACCGGGGAGCTGTTTTTT. The chain recombines TRBV5-1 with TRBJ2-2, with 11 nucleotides matching TRBD1. The junction had 2 bases not matched to a gene; V was cut back by 3 bases and J by 1 base. Germline loops: CDR1 SGHRS, CDR2 YFSETQ. This CDR3 has 16 amino acids. Full variable domain (missing parts from reference TRBV5-1 and TRBJ2-2): KAGVTQTPRYLIKTRGQQVTLSCSPISGHRSVSWYQQTPGQGLQFLFEYFSETQRNKGNFPGRFSGRQFSNSRSEMNVSTLELGDSALYLCASSSGTGGNTGELFFGEGSRLTVL.

The rearrangement links TRBV28 to TRBJ2-1; 10 bases match TRBD2. CDR1 is MDHEN and CDR2 is SYDVKM in the germline V gene. This CDR3 is built from 16 residues. V lost 6 bases and J lost 9; bases outside the gene matches: 14. The CDR3 is CASRLPRLASGSEQFF. CDR3 DNA sequence: TGTGCCAGCAGATTACCCCGGTTGGCTAGCGGGAGTGAGCAGTTCTTC.

The chain combines TRBV2 with TRBJ2-2; D may be TRBD1 (6 bases). This CDR3 has 13 amino acids. Germline values: CDR1 SNHLY, CDR2 FYNNEI. Trimming took 6 bases from V and 1 from J, leaving 6 bases between them. CDR3 DNA: TGTGCCAGCAGGGGACAGAACACCGGGGAGCTGTTTTTT. Translation gives CASRGQNTGELFF.

J is TRBJ2-1 and V is TRBV6-5, with D possibly matching TRBD1 (6 bases). V was pared by 0 bases and J by 6 bases, with 12 bases between. The CDR3 totals 15 residues. Per the germline V gene, CDR1 is MNHEY and CDR2 is SVGAGI. CDR3 protein: CASSYSLVGGNEQFF. CDR3 coding DNA: TGTGCCAGCAGTTACTCGTTGGTAGGGGGCAATGAGCAGTTCTTC.

This sequence joins TRBV18 and TRBJ1-1; unclear D gene. This CDR3 spans 13 amino acids. The V end lost 3 bases, the J end lost 1 base, and 6 bases lay between the germline ends. The germline V gene encodes CDR1 KGHSH and CDR2 LQKENI. The CDR3 spells CASSPWSNTEAFF. DNA for the CDR3: TGTGCCAGCTCACCTTGGTCGAACACTGAAGCTTTCTTT.

The chain has TRBV28 and TRBJ2-7; D gene unclear. The CDR3 length is 13 residues. The V end lost 3 bases, the J end lost 7 bases, and 13 bases lay between the germline ends. Per germline, CDR1 MDHEN and CDR2 SYDVKM. The CDR3 nucleotides are TGTGCCAGCAGTTTGGTAATGGGATGGGAGCAGTACTTC. It translates to CASSLVMGWEQYF.

This sequence joins TRBV19 and TRBJ2-6; D not certain. Trimming removed 3 bases from V and 0 bases from J, with 9 bases in between. CDR3 size: 16 residues. Germline V lookup: CDR1 LNHDA, CDR2 SQIVND (reference sequence). In DNA form, the CDR3 reads TGTGCCAGTAGTATCCTCGGCAGCTCTGGGGCCAACGTCCTGACTTTC. Translating gives CASSILGSSGANVLTF. The full variable domain, rest sourced from reference TRBV19 and TRBJ2-6, is DGGITQSPKYLFRKEGQNVTLSCEQNLNHDAMYWYRQDPGQGLRLIYYSQIVNDFQKGDIAEGYSVSREKKESFPLTVTSAQKNPTAFYLCASSILGSSGANVLTFGAGSRLTVL.

The rearrangement uses TRBV28 and TRBJ2-3; D is unclear. The CDR3 has 14 residues. V dropped 3 bases and J dropped 3 bases, with 10 bases sitting between them. In germline, CDR1 is MDHEN, CDR2 SYDVKM. CDR3 amino acids: CASSFPGSTDTQYF. The CDR3 DNA is TGTGCCAGCAGTTTTCCTGGGTCGACAGATACGCAGTATTTT.

V usage is TRBV19 and J usage is TRBJ2-2, with TRBD1 matching 10 bases. The V gene's germline CDR1 is LNHDA and CDR2 SQIVND (reference sequence). The trim removed 5 bases at V and 4 bases at J, leaving 10 bases unmatched. This CDR3 has 17 amino acids. CDR3 DNA: TGTGCCAGTAGTCCCCTCGACAGGGGGCTGGGCACCGGGGAGCTGTTTTTT. Its protein is CASSPLDRGLGTGELFF.

The V gene is TRBV7-2, the J gene TRBJ1-2, with D maybe TRBD1 (6 bases). The CDR3 consists of 14 residues. CDR1 SGHTA and CDR2 FQGNSA come from the germline V gene. V was clipped by 5 bases and J by 8 bases, with 18 bases between them. The CDR3 reads CASSPQGLRRGYTF. The CDR3 nucleotides read TGTGCCAGCAGCCCACAGGGCCTCCGGCGGGGCTACACCTTC.

This clone was seen just once. The V call is TRBV6-6, the J call TRBJ1-2; TRBD1 might be the D (6 bases). The CDR3 has 13 amino acids. Trimming left V 1 base short and J 7 bases short, with 10 bases between. Germline lookup yields CDR1 MNHNY and CDR2 SVGAGI (reference sequence). This CDR3 is CASSYLGGLGYTF. The CDR3 DNA reads as TGTGCCAGCAGTTACTTAGGGGGACTTGGCTACACCTTC.